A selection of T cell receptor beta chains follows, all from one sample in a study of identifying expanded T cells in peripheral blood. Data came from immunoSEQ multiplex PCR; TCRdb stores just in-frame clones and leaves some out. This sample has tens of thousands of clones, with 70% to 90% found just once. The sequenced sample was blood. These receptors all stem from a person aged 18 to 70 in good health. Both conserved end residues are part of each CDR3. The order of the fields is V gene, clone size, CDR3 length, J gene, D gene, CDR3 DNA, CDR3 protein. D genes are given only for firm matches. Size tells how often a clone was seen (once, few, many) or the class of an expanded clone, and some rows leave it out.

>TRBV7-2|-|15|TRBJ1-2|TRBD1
TGTGCCAGCAGCTCCCGGACAGGGGATGGTTATGGCTACACCTTC
CASSSRTGDGYGYTF
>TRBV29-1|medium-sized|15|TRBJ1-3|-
TGCAGCGTCCGCGATGACACCGTCTCTGGAAACACCATATATTTT
CSVRDDTVSGNTIYF
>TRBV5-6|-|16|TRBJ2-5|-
TGTGCCAGCAGCACCCGAGGATCGGGAGTCCAAGAGACCCAGTACTTC
CASSTRGSGVQETQYF
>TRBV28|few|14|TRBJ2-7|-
TGTGCCAGCCGGCCCGAAGCCCGGGGGCGCGAGCAGTACTTC
CASRPEARGREQYF
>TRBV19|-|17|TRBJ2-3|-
TGTGCCAGTAGTATAGGTACAAGGACAGCGGGCACAGATACGCAGTATTTT
CASSIGTRTAGTDTQYF
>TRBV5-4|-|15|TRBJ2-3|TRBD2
TGTGCCAGCAGCTTGGGGCTAGCGGGAGGTCGTACGCAGTATTTT
CASSLGLAGGRTQYF
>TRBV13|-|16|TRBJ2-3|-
TGTGCCAGCAGTTTTCGTCCGGGACTTCTCACAGATACGCAGTATTTT
CASSFRPGLLTDTQYF
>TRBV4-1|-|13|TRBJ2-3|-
TGCGCCAGCAGCCAGAACTTAGTAGGTACGCAGTATTTT
CASSQNLVGTQYF
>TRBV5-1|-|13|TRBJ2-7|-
TGCGCCAGCAGTGAAGGACTAAACTACGAGCAGTACTTC
CASSEGLNYEQYF
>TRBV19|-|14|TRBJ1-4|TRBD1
TGTGCCAGTAAGGAGGGACAGGGGGACGAAAAACTGTTTTTT
CASKEGQGDEKLFF
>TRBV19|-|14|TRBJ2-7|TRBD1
TGTGCCAGTAGTTTAACGACAGGGGCCTACGAGCAGTACTTC
CASSLTTGAYEQYF
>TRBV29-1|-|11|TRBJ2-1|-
TGCAGCGTTGAACGGCTTAATGAGCAGTTCTTC
CSVERLNEQFF
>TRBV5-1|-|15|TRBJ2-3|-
TGCGCCAGCAGCTTGGTTGTGGGGGAGGCAGATACGCAGTATTTT
CASSLVVGEADTQYF
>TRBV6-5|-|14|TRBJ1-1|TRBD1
TGTGCCAGCAGTTACGACAGGGACATATCAGGGGCTTTCTTT
CASSYDRDISGAFF
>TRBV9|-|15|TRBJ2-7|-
TGTGCCAGCAGCGTAAGTCGACTAGATTTATACGAGCAGTACTTC
CASSVSRLDLYEQYF
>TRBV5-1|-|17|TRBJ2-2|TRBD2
TGCGCCAGCAGCCTCTTTGGAGCGGGAGATAGGACCGGGGAGCTGTTTTTT
CASSLFGAGDRTGELFF
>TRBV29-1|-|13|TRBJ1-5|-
TGCAGCGTTGAAGAGGACAGATATCAGCCCCAGCATTTT
CSVEEDRYQPQHF
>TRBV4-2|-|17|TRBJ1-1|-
TGTGCCAGCAGCCAAGATGGCAATTTGTGGTCAGACACTGAAGCTTTCTTT
CASSQDGNLWSDTEAFF
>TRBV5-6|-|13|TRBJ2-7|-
TGTGCCAGCAGCTTGGACCGCTCCTACGAGCAGTACTTC
CASSLDRSYEQYF
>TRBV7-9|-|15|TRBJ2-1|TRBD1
TGTGCCAGCACCCCTCCCGGGACAGGCTACAATGAGCAGTTCTTC
CASTPPGTGYNEQFF
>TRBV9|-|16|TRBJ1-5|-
TGTGCCAGCAGCGTAGGGCCAGGGAATAGCAATCAGCCCCAGCATTTT
CASSVGPGNSNQPQHF
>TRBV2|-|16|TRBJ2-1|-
TGTGCCAGTGTCCCCCTTTTGGACAGTAGCTACAATGAGCAGTTCTTC
CASVPLLDSSYNEQFF
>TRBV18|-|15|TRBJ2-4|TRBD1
TGTGCCAGCTCACCCAGACAGGGGGATGTAAACATTCAGTACTTC
CASSPRQGDVNIQYF
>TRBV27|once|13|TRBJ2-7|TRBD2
TGTGCCAGCAGTTTTTCTAGCGGGAGCGAGCAGTACTTC
CASSFSSGSEQYF
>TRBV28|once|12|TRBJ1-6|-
TGTGCCAGCAGGGATTCGGATTCACCCCTCCACTTT
CASRDSDSPLHF
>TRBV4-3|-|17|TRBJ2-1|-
TGCGCCAGCAGCCAAGGCGAATTACAGGGAACGTACAATGAGCAGTTCTTC
CASSQGELQGTYNEQFF
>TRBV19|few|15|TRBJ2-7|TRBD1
TGTGCCAGTAGTATAACCGGGACAGGGGACTACGAGCAGTACTTC
CASSITGTGDYEQYF
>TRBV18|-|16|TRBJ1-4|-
TGTGCCAGCTCACCCAAGACTCCCGGAACTAATGAAAAACTGTTTTTT
CASSPKTPGTNEKLFF
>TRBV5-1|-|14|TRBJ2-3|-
TGCGCCAGCAGCCAGCTGACGACCACAGATACGCAGTATTTT
CASSQLTTTDTQYF
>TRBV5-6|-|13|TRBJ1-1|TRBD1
TGTGCCAGCAGCTCAGGGGGGTTGACTGAAGCTTTCTTT
CASSSGGLTEAFF
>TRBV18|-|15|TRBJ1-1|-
TGTGCCAGCTCACCGTGGGGGACTGTGAACACTGAAGCTTTCTTT
CASSPWGTVNTEAFF
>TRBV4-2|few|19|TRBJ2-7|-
TGTGCCAGCAGCCAAGATCTTGGGACTTACCAATATCGGAGCTACGAGCAGTACTTC
CASSQDLGTYQYRSYEQYF
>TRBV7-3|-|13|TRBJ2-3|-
TGTGCCAGCAGCCCCTGGCGGGAAGATACGCAGTATTTT
CASSPWREDTQYF
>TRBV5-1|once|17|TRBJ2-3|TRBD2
TGCGCCAGCAGCTTGGTGTTAGCGGGAGGCGGCACAGATACGCAGTATTTT
CASSLVLAGGGTDTQYF
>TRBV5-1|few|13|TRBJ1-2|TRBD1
TGCGCCAGCAGCGAGGACAGGGGTAATGGCTACACCTTC
CASSEDRGNGYTF
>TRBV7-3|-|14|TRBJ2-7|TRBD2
TGTGCCAGCAGCGCAGCACTAGCGGGAGGAGAGCAGTACTTC
CASSAALAGGEQYF
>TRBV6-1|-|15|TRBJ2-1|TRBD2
TGTGCCACAACCCGGGGGGGCAGGAACCGCAATGAGCAGTTCTTC
CATTRGGRNRNEQFF
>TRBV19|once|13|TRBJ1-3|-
TGTGCCAGTAGTCCCGGGCAAGTAAACACCATATATTTT
CASSPGQVNTIYF
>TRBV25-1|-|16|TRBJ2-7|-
TGTGCCAGCAGTGATGAGGCAGGCCACGCGTCCTACGAGCAGTACTTC
CASSDEAGHASYEQYF
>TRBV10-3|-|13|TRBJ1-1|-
TGTGCCATCAGTGAGGTGGCAGTGACTGAAGCTTTCTTT
CAISEVAVTEAFF
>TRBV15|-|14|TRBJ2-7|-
TGTGCCACCAGACCGACCTTTAGCTCCTACGAGCAGTACTTC
CATRPTFSSYEQYF
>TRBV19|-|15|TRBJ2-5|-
TGTGCCAGTAGTATCGGGGTACCACCTCAAGAGACCCAGTACTTC
CASSIGVPPQETQYF
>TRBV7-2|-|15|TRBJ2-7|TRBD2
TGTGCCAGCAGCCGCAGCGGGACTATATCCTACGAGCAGTACTTC
CASSRSGTISYEQYF
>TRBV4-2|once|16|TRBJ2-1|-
TGTGCCAGCAGCCAAGGGCCGGGGTTCGGGTTCGGAGAGCAGTTCTTC
CASSQGPGFGFGEQFF
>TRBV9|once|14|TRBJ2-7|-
TGTGCCAGCAGCCTCGGACGGAGCTCCTACGAGCAGTACTTC
CASSLGRSSYEQYF
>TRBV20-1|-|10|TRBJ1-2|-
TGCAGTGCTCCCGAGAACGGCTACACCTTC
CSAPENGYTF
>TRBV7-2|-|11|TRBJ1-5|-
TGTGCCAGCAGCTTAGGACAGGAATTGGATTTT
CASSLGQELDF
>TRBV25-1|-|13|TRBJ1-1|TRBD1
TGTGCCAGCCGCGCGCAGGGGGACACTGAAGCTTTCTTT
CASRAQGDTEAFF
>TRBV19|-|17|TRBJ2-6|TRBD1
TGTGCCAGTTTCCGAGGACAGGGCCGCTCTGGGGCCAACGTCCTGACTTTC
CASFRGQGRSGANVLTF
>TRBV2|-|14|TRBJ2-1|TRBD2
TGTGCCAGCACCCTAGCGGGAGGGCCGAGGGAGCAGTTCTTC
CASTLAGGPREQFF
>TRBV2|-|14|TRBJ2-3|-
TGTGCCAGCGGCTTAGCGGTCTTCACAGATACGCAGTATTTT
CASGLAVFTDTQYF
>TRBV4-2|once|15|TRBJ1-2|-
TGTGCCAGCAGCCAATCCCCCGGGGCCATCTATGGCTACACCTTC
CASSQSPGAIYGYTF
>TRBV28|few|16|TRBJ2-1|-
TGTGCCAGCAGTCCCCGGGACTGGCTCTCCTACAATGAGCAGTTCTTC
CASSPRDWLSYNEQFF
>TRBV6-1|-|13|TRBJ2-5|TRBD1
TGTGCCAGCAGCGGGACAGCCCAAGAGACCCAGTACTTC
CASSGTAQETQYF
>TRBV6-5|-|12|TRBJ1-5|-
TGTGCCAGCAGTGCCTCGGGTCAGCCCCAGCATTTT
CASSASGQPQHF
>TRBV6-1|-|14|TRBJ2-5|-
TGTGCCAGCAGTGCAGGAGGGGGGAAGGAGACCCAGTACTTC
CASSAGGGKETQYF
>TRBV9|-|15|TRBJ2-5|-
TGTGCCAGCAGCCCAGGGGGGTATAACCAAGAGACCCAGTACTTC
CASSPGGYNQETQYF